This T cell receptor beta chain was captured by sequencing in a study of blood T cell repertoires in COVID-19. Study background: Acute and convalescent COVID-19 specimens originated in the United States, Italy and Spain. From T cells, B-cell-depleted T cells, or PBMCs came the material, which was cDNA or gDNA.

Profiling relied on immunoSEQ multiplex PCR, and the TCRdb table lists in-frame clones only, not all of them. The data show about 280,000 clones, with around 91% seen just once and about 1.5% held by the top ten. Enrolled through a virtual design, the participants were between roughly 18 and 90 years of age and came from some 26 US areas. Which cohort a participant joined came from the clinical history participants gave. From germline, CDR1 is SGHAT and CDR2 FQNNGV. V was shortened by 3 bases and J by 6 bases, with 9 bases between the two germline ends. The CDR3 runs to 12 residues. What was sequenced was PBMCs or T cells enriched from blood (not recorded which). This chain connects TRBV11-2 to TRBJ2-7; tentatively, D is TRBD1 (6 bases). This receptor was taken from a young woman with acute COVID-19. The CDR3 sequence is CASSFHRAEQYF. The CDR3 bases are TGTGCCAGCAGCTTCCACAGGGCCGAGCAGTACTTC.